These 15 T cell receptor beta chains were sequenced from one sample in a study of cytomegalovirus exposure and HLA in healthy donors. This PCR relied on a set of 60 Vbeta primers and 13 Jbeta primers. Here immunoSEQ multiplex PCR was the method, and the copy in TCRdb shows in-frame clones only, minus some. The data contain 200,000 to 250,000 clones, approximately 80% of them singletons. The specimen sequenced was PBMCs. Every receptor here comes from a male donor in good health and CMV-seronegative.

The J gene is TRBJ2-1, the V gene TRBV28, with 10 bases matching TRBD1. J lost 2 bases, V lost 5 bases, and 3 bases had no gene match. The germline V gene has CDR1 MDHEN and CDR2 SYDVKM. The CDR3 sequence is 15 residues long. The CDR3 region has the DNA TGTGCCAGCAGTCCCGGGACAGGGGCCTACAATGAGCAGTTCTTC. As protein: CASSPGTGAYNEQFF.

This chain uses TRBV5-1 with TRBJ2-3; a weak D match, TRBD2 (5 bases). V was shortened by 0 bases and J by 3 bases, with 8 bases between the two germline ends. Germline V CDR1 and CDR2: SGHRS, YFSETQ. The CDR3 contains 14 residues. The CDR3 spells CASSLDLATDTQYF. CDR3 in DNA: TGCGCCAGCAGCTTGGACCTAGCTACAGATACGCAGTATTTT. Supplemented by reference TRBV5-1 and TRBJ2-3, the full variable domain reads KAGVTQTPRYLIKTRGQQVTLSCSPISGHRSVSWYQQTPGQGLQFLFEYFSETQRNKGNFPGRFSGRQFSNSRSEMNVSTLELGDSALYLCASSLDLATDTQYFGPGTRLTVL.

The genes are TRBV28 and TRBJ1-4, with TRBD1 matching over 11 bases. V shed 6 bases and J 7 bases; nucleotides not matched to a gene: 13. The CDR3 contains 17 residues. Looked up from germline, CDR1 is MDHEN and CDR2 is SYDVKM. In DNA, the CDR3 is TGTGCCAGCAGCCAAAGGGGTACCGGGACAGGGGGTGAAAAACTGTTTTTT. Protein: CASSQRGTGTGGEKLFF.

The rearrangement joins TRBV7-9 to TRBJ2-5, with 14 bases identical to TRBD2. The germline gives CDR1 SEHNR, CDR2 FQNEAQ (reference sequence). The trim removed 4 bases at V and 1 base at J, leaving 11 bases unmatched. The CDR3 is made up of 19 amino acids. The CDR3 here is CASSSDGPGLAGVQETQYF. CDR3 nucleotides: TGTGCCAGCAGCTCAGACGGCCCGGGACTAGCGGGAGTCCAAGAGACCCAGTACTTC.

V and J are TRBV6-5 and TRBJ2-4; no firm D call. This CDR3 spans 12 amino acids. Deletions cut 5 bases from V and 11 bases from J, with 13 bases between. From germline, CDR1 is MNHEY and CDR2 SVGAGI. CDR3 residues: CASSEAYEVQYF. Written as DNA, the CDR3 is TGTGCCAGCAGTGAAGCCTATGAAGTTCAGTACTTC.

The chain combines TRBV12-5 with TRBJ2-3, with TRBD2 matching over 8 bases. With 6 bases clipped from V and 4 bases from J, the junction kept 15 bases outside the gene matches. CDR3 length: 17 amino acids. Germline CDR1 LGHNT, CDR2 FRNRAP. As DNA, the CDR3 is TGTGCTAGTGGGGGACTAGTAGCATGGCGATCCGCAGATACGCAGTATTTT. Amino acids: CASGGLVAWRSADTQYF.

V usage is TRBV5-6 and J usage is TRBJ2-3; D perhaps matches TRBD2 (5 bases). CDR1 is SGHDT and CDR2 is YYEEEE in the germline V gene. This CDR3 comprises 15 residues. V lost 2 bases and J 5 bases, leaving 15 bases between the germline ends. The CDR3 sequence is CASSLNIGLQDTQYF. CDR3 coding DNA: TGTGCCAGCAGCTTAAATATTGGACTGCAAGATACGCAGTATTTT.

The rearrangement links TRBV7-6 to TRBJ2-7; TRBD1 is a possible D gene (5 bases). CDR1 SGHVS and CDR2 FNYEAQ come from the germline V gene. V lost 6 bases, J lost 3 bases, and 15 bases lay in between. The CDR3 contains 14 residues. The CDR3 region has the DNA TGTGCCAGCAGTTCCGACAGCAATCGCTACGAGCAGTACTTC. It is translated as CASSSDSNRYEQYF.

This chain links TRBV30 with TRBJ2-3; weak D call: TRBD1 (6 bases). Trimming removed 2 bases at V and 2 bases at J, with 11 bases between. Germline CDR1 and CDR2: GTSNPN and SVGIG (reference sequence). The CDR3 length is 14 residues. CDR3 sequence reads: CAWSMVGHTDTQYF. CDR3 nucleotides: TGTGCCTGGAGTATGGTGGGACACACAGATACGCAGTATTTT.

The V gene is TRBV23-1, the J gene TRBJ2-6; TRBD1 matches 7 bases. TRBV23-1 is marked as an open reading frame, function uncertain. The CDR3 contains 17 residues. The trim removed 4 bases at V and 2 bases at J, leaving 8 bases unmatched. Here the CDR3 reads CASSPRDSRAGANVLTF. DNA of the CDR3: TGCGCCAGCAGTCCCCGGGACAGCAGGGCTGGGGCCAACGTCCTGACTTTC.

The chain employs TRBV5-1 and TRBJ1-1; 9 bases fit TRBD1. The length of the CDR3 is 14 residues. Germline V gene sequence: CDR1 SGHRS, CDR2 YFSETQ. Trimming removed 3 bases from V and 3 bases from J; junction bases left unmatched: 3. The CDR3 protein is CASSSGTGYTEAFF. In DNA, the CDR3 is TGCGCCAGCAGCTCAGGGACAGGGTACACTGAAGCTTTCTTT.

The CDR3 region has the DNA TGTGCCTGGAGTGAGGGGACTAGCGGGAGAGGCACCGGGGAGCTGTTTTTT. This gives the protein CAWSEGTSGRGTGELFF. The J gene is TRBJ2-2, the V gene TRBV30, with 14 bases identical to TRBD2. CDR1 is GTSNPN, CDR2 SVGIG, per germline (reference sequence). The ends lost 1 base at V and 4 bases at J; junction bases unmatched: 5. The CDR3 length is 17 residues.

This clone has just a few counts. This chain joins TRBV2 and TRBJ2-3; the D is unclear. The V gene lost 6 bases and the J gene lost 3 bases, with 7 bases spanning the gap. CDR3 size: 12 residues. CDR1 SNHLY and CDR2 FYNNEI come from the germline V gene. This CDR3 reads CASRIATDTQYF. Here the CDR3 DNA reads TGTGCCAGCAGAATAGCTACAGATACGCAGTATTTT.

The chain carries TRBV5-1 and TRBJ2-5; TRBD2 agrees at 8 bases. This CDR3 spans 13 amino acids. With 3 bases clipped from V and 5 bases from J, the junction kept 3 bases outside the gene matches. Germline V gene data show CDR1 as SGHRS and CDR2 as YFSETQ. The CDR3 DNA reads TGCGCCAGCAGCTCGGGACTAGAGGAGACCCAGTACTTC. Protein sequence: CASSSGLEETQYF. Full variable domain (outside the CDR3, taken from reference TRBV5-1 and TRBJ2-5): KAGVTQTPRYLIKTRGQQVTLSCSPISGHRSVSWYQQTPGQGLQFLFEYFSETQRNKGNFPGRFSGRQFSNSRSEMNVSTLELGDSALYLCASSSGLEETQYFGPGTRLLVL.

CDR3: CASSGRTSGISYEQYF. CDR3 sequence (DNA): TGTGCCAGCAGCGGACGGACTAGCGGGATCTCCTACGAGCAGTACTTC. This chain connects TRBV7-2 to TRBJ2-7; 12 bases are shared with TRBD2. This CDR3 has 16 amino acids. Germline lookup yields CDR1 SGHTA and CDR2 FQGNSA. The V and J ends lost 5 bases and 0 bases, in that order; junction bases with no gene match: 5.